This T cell receptor (beta chain) was observed in a study of blood T cell repertoires in COVID-19. This clone appeared once. The data were produced by immunoSEQ multiplex PCR, yet TCRdb's version contains in-frame clones alone and is incomplete. The sample carries 120,000 or so clones, over 75% recorded once. The germline V gene encodes CDR1 SGHDT and CDR2 YYEEEE. This CDR3 is built from 13 residues. V lost 4 bases, J lost 5 bases, and 2 bases stayed unmatched. Source material: peripheral blood. The chain has TRBV5-6 and TRBJ2-2; 7 bases match TRBD1. This clonotype originated in a woman of 80 years or more with acute or convalescent COVID-19. The CDR3 DNA reads as TGTGCCAGCAGCGTACAGGGGACCGGGGAGCTGTTTTTT. Amino acids: CASSVQGTGELFF.